This T cell receptor beta chain was recorded in a study of T cell changes during pregnancy in multiple sclerosis. Profiling relied on immunoSEQ multiplex PCR, and the TCRdb table lists in-frame clones only, not all of them. Of over 35,000 clones in the sample, 90% to 95% were seen once. The CDR3 is 15 residues long. V trimming: 0 bases; J trimming: 4 bases; junction bases outside the gene matches: 3. The germline gives CDR1 MGHRA, CDR2 YSYEKL. V gene TRBV4-1 combines with J gene TRBJ2-3; 8 positions agree with TRBD2. The sample consisted of CD4+ T cells from peripheral blood mononuclear cells, taken in the second trimester of pregnancy. This sequence was found in a female donor in good health, enrolled as a control in a pregnancy study. The CDR3 sequence is CASSQEGLGADTQYF. The CDR3 nucleotides read TGCGCCAGCAGCCAAGAGGGACTAGGGGCAGATACGCAGTATTTT.